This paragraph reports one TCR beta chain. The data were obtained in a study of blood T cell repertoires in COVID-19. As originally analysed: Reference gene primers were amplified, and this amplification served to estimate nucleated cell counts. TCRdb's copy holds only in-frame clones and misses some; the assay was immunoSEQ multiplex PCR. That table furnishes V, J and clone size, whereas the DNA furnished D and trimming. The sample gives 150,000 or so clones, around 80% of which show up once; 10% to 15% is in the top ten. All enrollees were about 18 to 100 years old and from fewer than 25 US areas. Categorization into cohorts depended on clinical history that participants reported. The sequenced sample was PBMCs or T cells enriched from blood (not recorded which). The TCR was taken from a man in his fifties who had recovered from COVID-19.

CDR3 coding DNA: TGTGCCAGCAGCTCGCGGGGGAAGCTCGGCACTGAAGCTTTCTTT. This sequence encodes CASSSRGKLGTEAFF. The chain employs TRBV3-1 (or the pseudogene TRBV3-2) and TRBJ1-1; TRBD1 is a possible D gene (5 bases). V gave up 5 bases and J gave up 4 bases, with 17 bases separating them. Per germline, CDR1 LGHDT and CDR2 YNNKEL (reference sequence). The CDR3 runs to 15 residues.